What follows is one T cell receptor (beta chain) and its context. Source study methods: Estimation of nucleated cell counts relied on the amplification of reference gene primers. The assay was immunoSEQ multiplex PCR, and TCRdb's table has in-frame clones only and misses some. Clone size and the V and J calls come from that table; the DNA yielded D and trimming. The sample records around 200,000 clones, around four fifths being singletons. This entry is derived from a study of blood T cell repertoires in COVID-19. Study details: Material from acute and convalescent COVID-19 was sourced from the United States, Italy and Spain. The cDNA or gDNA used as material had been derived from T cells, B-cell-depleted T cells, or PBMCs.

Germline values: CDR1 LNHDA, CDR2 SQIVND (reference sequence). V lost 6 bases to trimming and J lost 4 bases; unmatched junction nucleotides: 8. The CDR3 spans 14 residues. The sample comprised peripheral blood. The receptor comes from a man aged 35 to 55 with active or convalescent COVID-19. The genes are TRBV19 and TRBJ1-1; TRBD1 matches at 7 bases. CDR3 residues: CASSWDSKSTEAFF. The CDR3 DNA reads TGTGCCAGTAGCTGGGACAGCAAGAGCACTGAAGCTTTCTTT.